These T cell receptor beta chains were read from a single sample in a study of cytomegalovirus exposure and HLA in healthy donors. Using immunoSEQ multiplex PCR, the repertoire was profiled, and TCRdb retains in-frame clones only, with some absent. The data show some 110,000 clones, 75% to 85% seen once. Sequencing input: PBMCs. All receptors derive from a woman younger than 30 in good health and CMV-seropositive. The CDR3 runs from the conserved cysteine through the conserved F or W. Fields, in order: CDR3 DNA, CDR3 protein, J gene, V gene, clone size, D gene. The D gene is left open where the match is weak. Size tells how often a clone was seen (once, few, many) or the class of an expanded clone, and some rows leave it out.

DNA: TGCGCCAGCAGCACCCAGCGGGAGGGCGCGAACGAGCAGTACTTC
CDR3: CASSTQREGANEQYF
J: TRBJ2-7
V: TRBV5-1
size: NA
D: TRBD2

DNA: TGTGCCAGCAGCTTCCGCCCGACAGGAAGCTTTGGGGCCAACGTCCTGACTTTC
CDR3: CASSFRPTGSFGANVLTF
J: TRBJ2-6
V: TRBV7-3
size: NA
D: NA

DNA: TGTGCCAGCAGCTCGAGACTAGCGGGAGCCCATGAGCAGTTCTTC
CDR3: CASSSRLAGAHEQFF
J: TRBJ2-1
V: TRBV6-5
size: NA
D: TRBD2

DNA: TGTGCCAGCAGAGACACAGGGGCGAGGGGCTACACCTTC
CDR3: CASRDTGARGYTF
J: TRBJ1-2
V: TRBV6-4
size: NA
D: TRBD1

DNA: TGTGCCAGCAGTTGGGGGACTAGCGGGAGACGGGAGACCCAGTACTTC
CDR3: CASSWGTSGRRETQYF
J: TRBJ2-5
V: TRBV28
size: NA
D: TRBD2

DNA: TGTGCCAGTACGGGAGACACACTATCCTACGAGCAGTACTTC
CDR3: CASTGDTLSYEQYF
J: TRBJ2-7
V: TRBV6-1
size: NA
D: NA

DNA: TGCGCCAGCAGCTGGGGCGGTATGAACACTGAAGCTTTCTTT
CDR3: CASSWGGMNTEAFF
J: TRBJ1-1
V: TRBV5-1
size: NA
D: NA

DNA: TGTGCCAGTAACGGGCTCCCCAGCGGGAACAATGAGCAGTTCTTC
CDR3: CASNGLPSGNNEQFF
J: TRBJ2-1
V: TRBV19
size: NA
D: TRBD2

DNA: TGCGCCAGCAGCCAAGTCTATAAGCGGGAGGTAGACTACGAGCAGTACTTC
CDR3: CASSQVYKREVDYEQYF
J: TRBJ2-7
V: TRBV4-1
size: few
D: TRBD2

DNA: TGTGCCAGCAGTTGGGCTAGCCTCCGCCACCAAGAGACCCAGTACTTC
CDR3: CASSWASLRHQETQYF
J: TRBJ2-5
V: TRBV28
size: NA
D: NA

DNA: TGTGCCAGCAGTTACAGGGGGCGTGACTATGGCTACACCTTC
CDR3: CASSYRGRDYGYTF
J: TRBJ1-2
V: TRBV2
size: NA
D: TRBD1

DNA: TGTGCCAGCAGTTTCTTCGCGACTAGCGGGCCGTCGGAGACCCAGTACTTC
CDR3: CASSFFATSGPSETQYF
J: TRBJ2-5
V: TRBV28
size: NA
D: TRBD2

DNA: TGTGCCAGCAGTAGACCAGGGGCCGGGGAGCTGTTTTTT
CDR3: CASSRPGAGELFF
J: TRBJ2-2
V: TRBV2
size: NA
D: NA

DNA: TGTGCCAGTAGTTACCTGGGAGGTACGGAACATTTT
CDR3: CASSYLGGTEHF
J: TRBJ1-5
V: TRBV19
size: NA
D: NA

DNA: TGTGCCAGCAGCTTGGAGGGAGGGGGCACCATATATTTT
CDR3: CASSLEGGGTIYF
J: TRBJ1-3
V: TRBV5-6
size: NA
D: NA

DNA: TGTGCCAGCAGTTTCACGACAGGGACCGAGACGTCGAACACTGAAGCTTTCTTT
CDR3: CASSFTTGTETSNTEAFF
J: TRBJ1-1
V: TRBV28
size: once
D: TRBD1

DNA: TGTGCCAGCAGCTTTCTGACAGGGGACGCCTACGAGCAGTACTTC
CDR3: CASSFLTGDAYEQYF
J: TRBJ2-7
V: TRBV11-3
size: NA
D: TRBD1

DNA: TGTGCCAGCAGCTCCACGAAGGACAGGGGGCTCTATGGCTACACCTTC
CDR3: CASSSTKDRGLYGYTF
J: TRBJ1-2
V: TRBV7-9
size: NA
D: TRBD1

DNA: TGCGCCAGCAGCTTCCTAGGGGTGGCTTTCTTT
CDR3: CASSFLGVAFF
J: TRBJ1-1
V: TRBV5-1
size: NA
D: NA

DNA: TGTGCCAGCAGTTTAGGCAGGGGTATCATGAACACTGAAGCTTTCTTT
CDR3: CASSLGRGIMNTEAFF
J: TRBJ1-1
V: TRBV27
size: NA
D: NA

DNA: TGTGCCAGCAGTTTATCGAAGGGAGAGGAGCAGTACTTC
CDR3: CASSLSKGEEQYF
J: TRBJ2-7
V: TRBV27
size: NA
D: NA

DNA: TGTGCCAGTAGTATTCGAACAGGGGCCGGGTACGAGCAGTACTTC
CDR3: CASSIRTGAGYEQYF
J: TRBJ2-7
V: TRBV19
size: NA
D: TRBD1

DNA: TGTGCCAGCAGTCTCGGACTAGCGGGTCAAGAGACCCAGTACTTC
CDR3: CASSLGLAGQETQYF
J: TRBJ2-5
V: TRBV2
size: NA
D: TRBD2

DNA: TGTGCCAGCAGCCAAGCTAGTGGAGAGCAGTACTTC
CDR3: CASSQASGEQYF
J: TRBJ2-7
V: TRBV4-2
size: NA
D: NA